This T cell receptor beta chain was sequenced for a study of T cells in localized non-small cell lung cancer. General study results and limits: Uninvolved nearby lung showed the greatest T cell clonality, exceeding that found in tumor. Turning up in adjacent lung were a median about 56 of the top 100 tumor clones. Since sequencing was restricted to only one region of the tumor, intratumor heterogeneity remains a possibility. Increased T cell density in blood showed an association with longer overall survival.

The CDR3 totals 13 residues. The germline V and J ends were trimmed by 5 bases and 9 bases, with 11 bases remaining between them. Germline V gene lookup returns CDR1 SEHNR and CDR2 FQNEAQ (reference sequence). TCRdb's copy holds only in-frame clones and misses some; the assay was immunoSEQ multiplex PCR. Here the sample spans just over 70,000 clones, roughly nine tenths being singletons. A note on this clone: Its antigen is unknown.

The material sequenced was peripheral blood, taken before any cancer treatment. The chain joins TRBV7-9 to TRBJ1-6; no definite D call. This receptor was identified in a male donor older than 55 with stage III squamous cell lung carcinoma. This chain's CDR3 is CASSQARSSPLHF. The DNA of the CDR3 is TGTGCCAGCAGCCAAGCTCGCAGTTCACCCCTCCACTTT.